This entry lists 22 T cell receptor beta chains sequenced from one sample in a study of identifying expanded T cells in peripheral blood. Method: immunoSEQ multiplex PCR; TCRdb's copy keeps in-frame clones and lacks some. The sample consists of about 85,000 clones, 85% to 90% of them appearing once. Sequencing input: blood. The source of these receptors is a person aged 18 to 75 in good health.

This sequence joins TRBV6-6 and TRBJ2-7; 11 nucleotides agree with TRBD2. The CDR3 runs to 15 residues. The germline gives CDR1 MNHNY, CDR2 SVGAGI (reference sequence). Trimming took 5 bases from V and 4 from J; bases not matched to a gene: 7. CDR3 bases: TGTGCCAGCAGTCCCCGACTAGCGGGGCTTTACGAGCAGTACTTC. Its protein product is CASSPRLAGLYEQYF.

The chain recombines TRBV9 with TRBJ2-3; D gene ambiguous. The CDR3 extends over 15 amino acids. The V end was cut by 3 bases, the J end by 5 bases, with 16 bases between. Germline-derived CDR1 and CDR2 are SGDLS and YYNGEE. This chain's CDR3 is CASSGGSRGLDTQYF. CDR3 nucleotides: TGTGCCAGCAGCGGGGGTTCTCGTGGTCTAGATACGCAGTATTTT.

The chain has TRBV7-8 and TRBJ2-5; the D is unclear. CDR3 length: 14 residues. The germline V and J ends were trimmed by 5 bases and 6 bases, with 16 bases remaining between them. Germline CDR1 SGHVS, CDR2 FQNEAQ. The CDR3 protein is CASSPLQTRKTQYF. The CDR3 DNA reads as TGTGCCAGCAGCCCACTTCAGACGCGTAAGACCCAGTACTTC.

This clone was seen only once. V gene TRBV5-4 combines with J gene TRBJ1-6; D is possibly TRBD1 (6 bases). V was pared by 4 bases and J by 7 bases, with 21 bases between. Germline-derived CDR1 and CDR2 are SGHNT and YYREEE (reference sequence). The CDR3 is 17 residues long. The CDR3 protein is CASSGSLWGASNSPLHF. CDR3 DNA: TGTGCCAGCAGCGGAAGTTTATGGGGGGCCAGCAATTCACCCCTCCACTTT. Drawing the rest from reference TRBV5-4 and TRBJ1-6, the complete variable domain is ETGVTQSPTHLIKTRGQQVTLRCSSQSGHNTVSWYQQALGQGPQFIFQYYREEENGRGNFPPRFSGLQFPNYSSELNVNALELDDSALYLCASSGSLWGASNSPLHFGNGTRLTVT.

The rearrangement links TRBV6-5 to TRBJ2-7; 8 nucleotides match TRBD1. The V segment lost 6 bases and the J segment 3 bases; nucleotides outside the gene matches: 7. Looked up from germline, CDR1 is MNHEY and CDR2 is SVGAGI. CDR3 length: 14 residues. As DNA, the CDR3 is TGTGCCAGCAGCCCACCCGGGACAGGCTACGAGCAGTACTTC. Translation gives CASSPPGTGYEQYF.

CDR3 region: CASSLRERGGVYEQFF. The CDR3 DNA sequence: TGTGCCAGCAGCCTCAGGGAGCGGGGGGGCGTCTATGAGCAGTTCTTC. V usage is TRBV7-2 and J usage is TRBJ2-1; 10 bases map to TRBD2. J gave up 8 bases and V 5 bases, and 12 bases lay outside the gene matches. The V gene's germline CDR1 is SGHTA and CDR2 FQGNSA. The CDR3 consists of 16 residues. Variable domain in full (rest from reference TRBV7-2 and TRBJ2-1): GAGVSQSPSNKVTEKGKDVELRCDPISGHTALYWYRQSLGQGLEFLIYFQGNSAPDKSGLPSDRFSAERTGGSVSTLTIQRTQQEDSAVYLCASSLRERGGVYEQFFGPGTRLTVL.

The rearrangement links TRBV9 to TRBJ2-1; 7 bases are shared with TRBD2. The V and J ends lost 4 bases and 6 bases, in that order; junction bases with no gene match: 16. The germline V gene has CDR1 SGDLS and CDR2 YYNGEE. The CDR3 sequence is 17 residues long. Written as DNA, the CDR3 is TGTGCCAGCAGCACCCCGGTGGGGGGGGAGGCCACCAATGAGCAGTTCTTC. This gives the protein CASSTPVGGEATNEQFF.

The chain uses TRBV6-5 and TRBJ2-5; 12 nucleotides line up with TRBD2. Trimming at V came to 6 bases and at J to 4 bases, leaving 6 bases not matched to a gene. The germline gives CDR1 MNHEY, CDR2 SVGAGI. The length of the CDR3 is 15 residues. The CDR3 nucleotides read TGTGCCAGCAGCCTAGGACTAGCGGGGAGAGAGACCCAGTACTTC. Translated, it gives CASSLGLAGRETQYF.

The V and J genes are TRBV5-1 and TRBJ2-1, with D hard to call. CDR1 SGHRS and CDR2 YFSETQ come from the germline V gene. V was shortened by 5 bases and J by 2 bases, with 11 bases between the two germline ends. The CDR3 sequence is 14 residues long. CDR3 sequence reads: CASRPATTYNEQFF. The CDR3 DNA sequence: TGCGCCAGCAGACCCGCTACCACCTACAATGAGCAGTTCTTC.

The CDR3 protein is CASSLGLPGQERGEAFF. CDR3 sequence (DNA): TGTGCCAGCAGCTTGGGGCTTCCGGGACAAGAAAGGGGTGAAGCTTTCTTT. The chain uses TRBV27 and TRBJ1-1, with D perhaps TRBD1 (6 bases). V lost 6 bases and J lost 7, with 27 bases in between. The CDR3 loop spans 17 amino acids. Germline CDR1 MNHEY, CDR2 SMNVEV (reference sequence).

V is TRBV5-1 and J is TRBJ2-3; 11 bases are a match to TRBD2. With V trimmed by 3 bases and J by 2 bases, 5 bases remained unmatched. The CDR3 sequence is 16 residues long. Germline V gene data show CDR1 as SGHRS and CDR2 as YFSETQ. The CDR3 DNA reads as TGCGCCAGCAGCTCCCTAGCGGGGGGCCACACAGATACGCAGTATTTT. It encodes CASSSLAGGHTDTQYF.

This clone was seen at least ten times. The chain links TRBV27 to TRBJ2-7, with D tentatively TRBD2 (6 bases). CDR1 MNHEY and CDR2 SMNVEV come from the germline V gene (reference sequence). Trimming removed 2 bases from V and 6 bases from J, with 14 bases in between. The CDR3 has 14 amino acids. The CDR3 DNA follows: TGTGCCAGCAGTTTAGGAGGCGGGGCATTCGAGCAGTACTTC. Its translation: CASSLGGGAFEQYF.

V gene TRBV7-9 combines with J gene TRBJ1-2, with a weak D call TRBD1 (6 bases). Trimming shortened V by 0 bases and J by 8 bases, and 13 bases separated the two germline ends. Germline assignment: CDR1 SEHNR and CDR2 FQNEAQ (reference sequence). The CDR3 sequence is 14 residues long. This CDR3 reads CASSLAEGRGGYTF. The CDR3 DNA reads TGTGCCAGCAGCTTAGCTGAGGGCAGGGGCGGCTACACCTTC.

This clone appeared a single time. V and J are TRBV6-5 and TRBJ2-7; D is undetermined. Per germline, CDR1 MNHEY and CDR2 SVGAGI. Trimming took 0 bases from V and 3 from J, leaving 15 bases between them. The CDR3 totals 16 residues. CDR3 protein: CASSYSRIAGGYEQYF. CDR3 in DNA: TGTGCCAGCAGTTACTCTCGGATAGCAGGTGGCTACGAGCAGTACTTC.

This chain uses TRBV13 with TRBJ2-7; D is uncertain. CDR3 length: 11 amino acids. V was cut by 3 bases and J by 4 bases, with 4 bases left in between. Germline CDR1 reads PRHDT; CDR2 reads FYEKMQ (reference sequence). Written as DNA, the CDR3 is TGTGCCAGCAGCTTCGGATACGAGCAGTACTTC. Amino acid sequence: CASSFGYEQYF.

The rearrangement uses TRBV7-2 and TRBJ1-3; the D gene is possibly TRBD1 (6 bases). Germline V gene lookup returns CDR1 SGHTA and CDR2 FQGNSA. The CDR3 is made up of 19 amino acids. With 6 bases removed from V and 3 bases from J, the gap between germline ends came to 27 bases. CDR3 nucleotide sequence: TGTGCCAGCAGTCCAACCGGACAGTCGGGCGTCGGTTTTGGAAACACCATATATTTT. Amino acid sequence: CASSPTGQSGVGFGNTIYF.

The chain combines TRBV11-2 with TRBJ1-6; a possible D gene is TRBD1 (5 bases). V was pared by 4 bases and J by 4 bases, with 17 bases between. Germline loops: CDR1 SGHAT, CDR2 FQNNGV. The CDR3 sequence is 17 residues long. CDR3 region: CASSSSRDPYYNSPLHF. Here the CDR3 DNA reads TGTGCCAGCAGCTCGAGCAGGGACCCTTATTATAATTCACCCCTCCACTTT.

This clone occurred a few times. The rearrangement joins TRBV10-3 to TRBJ2-1; D might be TRBD2 (5 bases). The CDR3 is 12 amino acids. V dropped 10 bases and J dropped 6 bases, with 13 bases sitting between them. In germline, CDR1 is ENHRY, CDR2 SYGVKD. DNA for the CDR3: TGTGCCACCTCAGCTGCGGGCAATGAGCAGTTCTTC. Its translation: CATSAAGNEQFF.

V and J are TRBV28 and TRBJ1-1, with a tentative D call TRBD1 (5 bases). This CDR3 is built from 14 residues. The V and J ends lost 2 bases and 4 bases respectively, with 11 bases between them. The V gene's germline CDR1 is MDHEN and CDR2 SYDVKM. The CDR3 DNA sequence: TGTGCCAGCAGTTTAGTGACAGTGGGCACTGAAGCTTTCTTT. Protein sequence: CASSLVTVGTEAFF.

This chain links TRBV7-2 with TRBJ2-5, with no clear D. V lost 1 base to trimming and J lost 5 bases, with 11 bases between them. The CDR3 totals 14 residues. Germline CDR1 is SGHTA and CDR2 is FQGNSA. CDR3 region: CASSLVSSSETQYF. In DNA form, the CDR3 reads TGTGCCAGCAGCTTAGTGTCCAGCTCCGAGACCCAGTACTTC.

This rearrangement joins TRBV6-5 to TRBJ1-4, with D tentatively TRBD1 (5 bases). The CDR3 is made up of 14 amino acids. Germline lookup yields CDR1 MNHEY and CDR2 SVGAGI. Trimming cost V 5 bases and J 6 bases, with 13 bases left between them. This CDR3 is CASSVRDGHEKLFF. The CDR3 DNA is TGTGCCAGCAGTGTCCGGGACGGACATGAAAAACTGTTTTTT.

This rearrangement joins TRBV7-9 to TRBJ2-7; TRBD2 is a possible D gene (5 bases). The V and J ends lost 2 bases and 10 bases respectively, with 15 bases between them. Germline V gene sequence: CDR1 SEHNR, CDR2 FQNEAQ (reference sequence). The CDR3 is 13 amino acids. The CDR3 protein is CASSLHPREGQYF. In DNA form, the CDR3 reads TGTGCCAGCAGCTTACATCCCCGTGAGGGCCAGTACTTC.